Given below is one T cell receptor beta chain in context. The data were obtained in a study of T cell changes during pregnancy in multiple sclerosis. Assay used: immunoSEQ multiplex PCR; TCRdb lists only in-frame clones, some missing. The data show 70,000 to 85,000 clones, roughly 94% seen once. V shed 6 bases and J 3 bases; nucleotides not matched to a gene: 10. Germline-derived CDR1 and CDR2 are SGHTA and FQGTGA. CDR3 length equals 15 residues. This receptor was obtained from a female donor with multiple sclerosis, enrolled in a pregnancy study. The sequenced sample was peripheral blood, obtained before pregnancy. V gene TRBV7-3 combines with J gene TRBJ2-7; 8 bases are shared with TRBD2. In DNA, the CDR3 is TGTGCCAGCAGTCCCTCGGGGGGGTCTGGCTACGAGCAGTACTTC. Amino acids: CASSPSGGSGYEQYF.